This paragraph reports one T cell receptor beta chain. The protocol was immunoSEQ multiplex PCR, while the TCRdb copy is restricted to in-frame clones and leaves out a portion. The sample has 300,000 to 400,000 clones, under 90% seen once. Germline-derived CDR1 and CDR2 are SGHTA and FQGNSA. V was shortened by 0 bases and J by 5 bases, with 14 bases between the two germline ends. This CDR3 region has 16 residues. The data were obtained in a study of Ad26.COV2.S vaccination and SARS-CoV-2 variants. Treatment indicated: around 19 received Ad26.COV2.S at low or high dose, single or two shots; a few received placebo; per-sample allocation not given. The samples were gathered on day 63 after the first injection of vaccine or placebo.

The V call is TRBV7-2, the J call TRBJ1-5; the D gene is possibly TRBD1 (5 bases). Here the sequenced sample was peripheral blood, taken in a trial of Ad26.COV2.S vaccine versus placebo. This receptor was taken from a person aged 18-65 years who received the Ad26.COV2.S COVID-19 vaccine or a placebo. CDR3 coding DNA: TGTGCCAGCAGCTTAGCTGGTCAGGGTCTGTATCAGCCCCAGCATTTT. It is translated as CASSLAGQGLYQPQHF.